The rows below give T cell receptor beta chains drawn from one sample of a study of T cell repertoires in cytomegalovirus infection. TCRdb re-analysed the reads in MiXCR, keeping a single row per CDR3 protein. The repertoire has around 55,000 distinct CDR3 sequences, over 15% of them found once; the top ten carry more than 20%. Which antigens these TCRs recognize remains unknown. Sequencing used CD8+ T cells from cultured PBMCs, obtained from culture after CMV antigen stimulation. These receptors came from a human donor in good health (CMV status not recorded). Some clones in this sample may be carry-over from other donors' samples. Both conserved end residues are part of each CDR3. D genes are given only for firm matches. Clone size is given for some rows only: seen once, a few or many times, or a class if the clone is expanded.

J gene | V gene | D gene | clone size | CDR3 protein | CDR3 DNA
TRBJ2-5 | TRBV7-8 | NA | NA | CASSFSPSLQETQYF | TGTGCCAGCAGCTTTAGCCCTAGCCTCCAAGAGACCCAGTACTTC
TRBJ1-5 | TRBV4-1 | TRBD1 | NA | CASSQEVSGTGNQPQHF | TGCGCCAGCAGCCAAGAAGTTTCCGGGACAGGGAATCAGCCCCAGCATTTT
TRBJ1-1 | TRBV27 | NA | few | CASSLYALNTEAFF | TGTGCCAGCAGTTTATATGCATTAAACACTGAAGCTTTCTTT
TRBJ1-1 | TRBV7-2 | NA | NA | CASSRINTEAFF | TGTGCCAGCAGCAGAATTAACACTGAAGCTTTCTTT
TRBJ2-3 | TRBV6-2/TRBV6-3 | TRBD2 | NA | CASSQTASGYTDTQYF | TGTGCCAGCAGCCAAACAGCTAGCGGATACACAGATACGCAGTATTTT
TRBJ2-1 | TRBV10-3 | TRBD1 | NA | CAISRTGGSEYNEQFF | TGTGCCATCTCTCGAACAGGGGGGAGCGAGTACAATGAGCAGTTCTTC
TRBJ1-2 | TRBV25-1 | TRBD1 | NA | CASSEGTGAGYGYTF | TGTGCCAGCAGTGAAGGGACAGGGGCTGGCTATGGCTACACCTTC
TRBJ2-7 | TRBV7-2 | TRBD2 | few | CASSAGGAPYEQYF | TGTGCCAGCAGCGCCGGGGGGGCCCCCTACGAGCAGTACTTC
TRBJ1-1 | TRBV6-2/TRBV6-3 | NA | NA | CASSQQGWTEAFF | TGTGCCAGCAGTCAACAGGGTTGGACTGAAGCTTTCTTT
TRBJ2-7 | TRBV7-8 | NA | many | CASSLRLLNYEQYF | TGTGCCAGCAGCCTAAGACTATTAAACTACGAGCAGTACTTC
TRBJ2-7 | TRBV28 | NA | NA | CASRDPGDEQYF | TGTGCCAGCAGAGATCCAGGGGACGAGCAGTACTTC
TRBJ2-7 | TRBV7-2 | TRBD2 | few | CASSSQRLAGTLAYEQYF | TGTGCCAGCAGCTCCCAAAGGCTAGCGGGAACCTTAGCCTACGAGCAGTACTTC
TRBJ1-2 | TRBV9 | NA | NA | CASSISRDMVYGYTF | TGTGCCAGCAGTATTTCCCGGGACATGGTCTATGGCTACACCTTC
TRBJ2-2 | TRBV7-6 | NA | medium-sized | CASSLAGGELFF | TGTGCCAGCAGCTTAGCTGGCGGGGAGCTGTTTTTT
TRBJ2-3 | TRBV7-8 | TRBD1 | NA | CASGSGQGTDTQYF | TGTGCCAGCGGCTCGGGACAGGGGACAGATACGCAGTATTTT
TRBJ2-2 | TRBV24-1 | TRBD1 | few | CATSDFGTGRGTGELFF | TGTGCCACCAGTGATTTCGGGACAGGGCGCGGCACCGGGGAGCTGTTTTTT
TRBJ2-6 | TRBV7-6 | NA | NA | CASSETGALSGANVLTF | TGTGCCAGCAGCGAGACGGGGGCACTCTCTGGGGCCAACGTCCTGACTTTC
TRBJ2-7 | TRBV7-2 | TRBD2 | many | CASSRTGTSWGRSYEQYF | TGTGCCAGCAGCAGAACCGGGACTAGCTGGGGGAGGTCCTACGAGCAGTACTTC